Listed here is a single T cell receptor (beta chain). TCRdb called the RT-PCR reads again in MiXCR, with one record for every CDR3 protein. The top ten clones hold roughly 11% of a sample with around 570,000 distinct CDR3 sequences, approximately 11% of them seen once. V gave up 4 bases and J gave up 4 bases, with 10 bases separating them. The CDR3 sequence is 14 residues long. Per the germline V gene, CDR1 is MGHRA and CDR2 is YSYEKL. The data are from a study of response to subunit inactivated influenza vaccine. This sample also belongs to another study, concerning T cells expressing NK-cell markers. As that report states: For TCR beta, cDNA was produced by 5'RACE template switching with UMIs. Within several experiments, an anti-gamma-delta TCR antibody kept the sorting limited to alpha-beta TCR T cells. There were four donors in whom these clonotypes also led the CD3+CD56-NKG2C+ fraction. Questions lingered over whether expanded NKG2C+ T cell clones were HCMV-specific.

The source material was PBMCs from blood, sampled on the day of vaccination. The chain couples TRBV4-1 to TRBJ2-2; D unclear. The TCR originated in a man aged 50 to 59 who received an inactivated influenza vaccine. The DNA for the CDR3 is TGCGCCAGCAGCCCCAGACCAACCACCGGGGAGCTGTTTTTT. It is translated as CASSPRPTTGELFF.